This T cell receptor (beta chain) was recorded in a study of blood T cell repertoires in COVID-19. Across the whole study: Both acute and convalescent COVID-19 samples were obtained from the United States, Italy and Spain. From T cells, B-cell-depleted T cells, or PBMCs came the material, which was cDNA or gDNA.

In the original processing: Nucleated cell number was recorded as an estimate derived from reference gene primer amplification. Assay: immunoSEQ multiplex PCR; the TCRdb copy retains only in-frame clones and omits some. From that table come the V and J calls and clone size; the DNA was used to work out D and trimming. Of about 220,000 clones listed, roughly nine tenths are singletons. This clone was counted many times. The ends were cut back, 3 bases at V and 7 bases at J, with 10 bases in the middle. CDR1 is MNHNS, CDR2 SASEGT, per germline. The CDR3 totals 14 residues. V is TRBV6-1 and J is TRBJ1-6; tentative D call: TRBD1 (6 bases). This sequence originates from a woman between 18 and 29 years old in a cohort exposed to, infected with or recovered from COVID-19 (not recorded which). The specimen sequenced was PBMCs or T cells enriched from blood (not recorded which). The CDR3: CASSEGQGNSPLHF. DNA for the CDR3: TGTGCCAGCAGTGAGGGTCAGGGGAATTCACCCCTCCACTTT.